This T cell receptor beta chain is from a study of early T cells in non-severe SARS-CoV-2 infection. Study context: With bulk RNA from unsorted whole blood as input, sequencing yielded unpaired chains.

The germline V gene encodes CDR1 KGHSH and CDR2 LQKENI. This CDR3 is 12 amino acids long. Broader study findings: Missing private and CD4 specificities, VDJdb matching favored anti-spike CD8 responses.

Attached unique molecular identifiers marked individual cDNA molecules. From the 5' RACE reads, TCRdb called clonotypes with MiXCR, one entry per CDR3 protein. The top ten hold over 3% of the sample, which has around 59,000 distinct CDR3 sequences, 12% seen once. Points on this clonotype: What it binds is unknown. A much larger clone differs from this one at a single base, so this may be a read error.

This sequence joins TRBV18 and TRBJ2-7; D ambiguous. What was sequenced was whole blood. The receptor comes from an adult who was a healthcare worker with PCR-confirmed SARS-CoV-2 infection or an uninfected control (not recorded which). CDR3: CVSSPPTYEQYF. The CDR3 DNA reads TGTGTCAGCTCACCACCCACCTACGAGCAGTACTTC.